A single sample gave rise to the 28 T cell receptor beta chains below, sequenced in a study of CD8+ T cells in alopecia areata. Isolated RNA was reverse transcribed into cDNA used as the sequencing template. Only in-frame clones appear in the TCRdb table, and some are missing; sequencing was by immunoSEQ multiplex PCR. The sample carries 150,000 to 200,000 clones, 55% to 70% recorded once. The treatment is: oral pan-JAK inhibitor, 5-10 mg twice daily. Sequencing was performed on CD4+ T cells sorted from blood, taken at week 24, from a patient treated with tofacitinib. The receptors come from a human donor with alopecia areata.

V and J are TRBV25-1 and TRBJ2-3, with 8 bases matching TRBD1. Germline-derived CDR1 and CDR2 are MGHDK and SYGVNS. Trimming at V came to 5 bases and at J to 5 bases, leaving 9 bases not matched to a gene. The CDR3 is 15 amino acids. Here the CDR3 DNA reads TGTGCCAGCAGTAACAACAGGGGGATAGGAGATACGCAGTATTTT. It encodes CASSNNRGIGDTQYF.

This clone was observed a single time. Sequence at one end of the junction differs from germline and may be a read error. The same CDR3 arises from other DNA sequences in this sample as well. The V call is TRBV6-4, the J call TRBJ2-2, with a possible D match to TRBD1 (6 bases). This CDR3 contains 14 residues. CDR1 and CDR2 from the germline V gene are MRHNA and SNTAGT. The CDR3 bases are TGTGCCAGCAGACAGGGTGCGGAAACCGGGGAGCTGTTTTTC. Amino acids: CASRQGAETGELFF.

The rearrangement uses TRBV18 and TRBJ1-2; 9 bases align to TRBD1. Trimming took 2 bases from V and 3 from J; bases not matched to a gene: 4. The V gene's germline CDR1 is KGHSH and CDR2 LQKENI. The CDR3 sequence is 15 residues long. CDR3 protein: CASSPSGTGYYGYTF. The CDR3 nucleotides read TGTGCCAGCTCACCATCCGGGACAGGGTACTATGGCTACACCTTC.

The V gene is TRBV7-3, the J gene TRBJ1-5, with a tentative D call TRBD1 (5 bases). Germline CDR1 and CDR2: SGHTA and FQGTGA. There are 14 residues in the CDR3. V dropped 2 bases and J dropped 6 bases, with 11 bases sitting between them. The CDR3 spells CASSLSGFGQPQHF. In DNA form, the CDR3 reads TGTGCCAGCAGCTTATCAGGGTTTGGTCAGCCCCAGCATTTT.

V usage is TRBV7-9 and J usage is TRBJ2-3; D remains ambiguous. Germline lookup yields CDR1 SEHNR and CDR2 FQNEAQ (reference sequence). The CDR3 spans 14 residues. Trimming removed 1 base at V and 4 bases at J, with 9 bases between. The CDR3 region is CASSLGVLADTQYF. The CDR3, as DNA: TGTGCCAGCAGCTTAGGGGTGCTAGCAGATACGCAGTATTTT. The full variable domain, with the rest looked up from reference TRBV7-9 and TRBJ2-3, is DTGVSQNPRHKITKRGQNVTFRCDPISEHNRLYWYRQTLGQGPEFLTYFQNEAQLEKSRLLSDRFSAERPKGSFSTLEIQRTEQGDSAMYLCASSLGVLADTQYFGPGTRLTVL.

CDR3 region: CASSLAGSEETQYF. The CDR3 region has the DNA TGCGCCAGCAGCTTGGCGGGCAGCGAGGAGACCCAGTACTTC. The chain has TRBV5-1 and TRBJ2-5; no clear D. V lost 0 bases and J lost 5, with 11 bases in between. Looked up from germline, CDR1 is SGHRS and CDR2 is YFSETQ. This CDR3 region has 14 residues.

The sample holds a few counts of this clone. The chain links TRBV2 to TRBJ2-5; the D gene could be TRBD1 or TRBD2 (5 bases each). Trimming cost V 7 bases and J 0 bases, with 15 bases left between them. The CDR3 length is 15 residues. Germline assignment: CDR1 SNHLY and CDR2 FYNNEI. This chain's CDR3 is CASKAQGEYQETQYF. Here the CDR3 DNA reads TGTGCCAGCAAGGCTCAGGGAGAGTACCAAGAGACCCAGTACTTC.

The chain is built from TRBV29-1 and TRBJ1-1; D is perhaps TRBD1 (5 bases). V was cut by 3 bases and J by 10 bases, with 15 bases left in between. The length of the CDR3 is 12 residues. Germline V gives CDR1 SQVTM, CDR2 ANQGSEA. The DNA of the CDR3 is TGCAGCGTTGACCGGGACTTGCGAACAGCTTTCTTT. This sequence encodes CSVDRDLRTAFF. The full variable domain, rest sourced from reference TRBV29-1 and TRBJ1-1, is SAVISQKPSRDICQRGTSLTIQCQVDSQVTMMFWYRQQPGQSLTLIATANQGSEATYESGFVIDKFPISRPNLTFSTLTVSNMSPEDSSIYLCSVDRDLRTAFFGQGTRLTVV.

This CDR3 is CASSKGPTNTEAFF. DNA of the CDR3: TGCGCCAGCAGCAAGGGACCAACGAACACTGAAGCTTTCTTT. The chain carries TRBV5-1 and TRBJ1-1, with a tentative D call TRBD1 (5 bases). V was pared by 4 bases and J by 1 base, with 11 bases between. Germline V gives CDR1 SGHRS, CDR2 YFSETQ. The CDR3 length is 14 residues. The whole variable domain, remainder taken from reference TRBV5-1 and TRBJ1-1, is KAGVTQTPRYLIKTRGQQVTLSCSPISGHRSVSWYQQTPGQGLQFLFEYFSETQRNKGNFPGRFSGRQFSNSRSEMNVSTLELGDSALYLCASSKGPTNTEAFFGQGTRLTVV.

V usage is TRBV19 and J usage is TRBJ1-1, with 8 bases aligning to TRBD1. Germline CDR1 reads LNHDA; CDR2 reads SQIVND (reference sequence). This CDR3 has 13 amino acids. The J segment lost 11 bases and the V segment lost 1 base, leaving 6 bases of the junction unmatched. The CDR3 is CASSIGDRMRAFF. DNA of the CDR3: TGTGCCAGTAGTATAGGGGACAGGATGCGCGCTTTCTTT. Combining the CDR3 with reference TRBV19 and TRBJ1-1 gives the whole variable domain DGGITQSPKYLFRKEGQNVTLSCEQNLNHDAMYWYRQDPGQGLRLIYYSQIVNDFQKGDIAEGYSVSREKKESFPLTVTSAQKNPTAFYLCASSIGDRMRAFFGQGTRLTVV.

The rearrangement joins TRBV20-1 to TRBJ2-5; D gene uncertain. Germline V gene lookup returns CDR1 DFQATT and CDR2 SNEGSKA (reference sequence). V shed 5 bases and J shed 2 bases, with 3 bases lying between them. CDR3 size: 10 residues. Here the CDR3 reads CSAPQETQYF. Written as DNA, the CDR3 is TGCAGTGCTCCGCAAGAGACCCAGTACTTC.

The chain recombines TRBV7-2 with TRBJ2-3, with 8 nucleotides matching TRBD2. V lost 5 bases and J lost 2; bases outside the gene matches: 3. Germline values: CDR1 SGHTA, CDR2 FQGNSA. CDR3 length equals 14 residues. The CDR3 loop reads CASSRTSLTDTQYF. In DNA form, the CDR3 reads TGTGCCAGCAGCCGGACTAGCCTCACAGATACGCAGTATTTT.

The genes are TRBV30 and TRBJ1-5; D gene unclear. The CDR3 runs to 15 residues. CDR1 GTSNPN and CDR2 SVGIG come from the germline V gene (reference sequence). The V gene lost 2 bases and the J gene lost 3 bases, with 14 bases spanning the gap. The CDR3: CAWSTYGRFNQPQHF. DNA for the CDR3: TGTGCCTGGAGTACTTACGGCAGGTTCAATCAGCCCCAGCATTTT.

This chain links TRBV5-1 with TRBJ2-3, with D perhaps TRBD1 (6 bases). This CDR3 has 16 residues. CDR1 SGHRS and CDR2 YFSETQ come from the germline V gene. V lost 4 bases and J lost 0, with 15 bases in between. CDR3 residues: CASSNRDTTSTDTQYF. For the CDR3, the DNA is TGCGCCAGCAGCAACCGGGACACCACTAGCACAGATACGCAGTATTTT.

CDR3 region: CASSPVESPLHF. CDR3 coding DNA: TGTGCCAGCAGCCCCGTCGAATCACCCCTCCACTTT. The V and J genes are TRBV7-9 and TRBJ1-6; D is ambiguous. Germline V gene data show CDR1 as SEHNR and CDR2 as FQNEAQ (reference sequence). There are 12 residues in the CDR3. The V gene lost 5 bases and the J gene lost 10 bases, with 9 bases spanning the gap.

This clone was detected a few times. The chain is built from TRBV5-1 and TRBJ2-7; D possibly corresponds to TRBD2 (5 bases). This CDR3 spans 15 amino acids. Trimming took off 0 bases at V and 0 bases at J, with 10 bases between the two ends. Germline loops: CDR1 SGHRS, CDR2 YFSETQ. This CDR3 is CASSLAWESSYEQYF. The CDR3 region has the DNA TGCGCCAGCAGCTTGGCCTGGGAGAGCTCCTACGAGCAGTACTTC.

The chain is built from TRBV6-5 and TRBJ1-2, with D possibly TRBD1 on 6 matching bases. This CDR3 has 13 amino acids. The V end was cut by 5 bases, the J end by 8 bases, with 15 bases between. Germline V gene lookup returns CDR1 MNHEY and CDR2 SVGAGI. The CDR3 sequence: CASSTTGFLGYTF. The CDR3 DNA is TGTGCCAGCAGTACAACAGGGTTTCTAGGCTACACCTTC.

The J gene is TRBJ2-7, the V gene TRBV27; D call uncertain. Deletions cut 0 bases from V and 5 bases from J, with 14 bases between. CDR3 length: 15 amino acids. Germline CDR1 MNHEY, CDR2 SMNVEV (reference sequence). CDR3 residues: CASSLSLRPRDEQYF. CDR3 DNA sequence: TGTGCCAGCAGTTTATCCCTTCGTCCACGCGACGAGCAGTACTTC.

The chain employs TRBV29-1 and TRBJ1-4, with D tentatively TRBD1 (5 bases). Germline V gene sequence: CDR1 SQVTM, CDR2 ANQGSEA. The CDR3 runs to 14 residues. Trimming cost V 5 bases and J 5 bases, with 15 bases left between them. CDR3 DNA sequence: TGCAGCGTTTGTCTGGGGCAGTTCAATGAAAAACTGTTTTTT. Translation: CSVCLGQFNEKLFF.

The rearrangement links TRBV2 to TRBJ2-1; D unresolved. V was pared by 8 bases and J by 2 bases, with 10 bases between. CDR3 length: 13 amino acids. Germline CDR1 SNHLY, CDR2 FYNNEI. CDR3 DNA: TGTGCCAGCTTGTCTAGACCCTACAATGAGCAGTTCTTC. Translation gives CASLSRPYNEQFF.

V usage is TRBV7-3 and J usage is TRBJ2-3; the D call may be TRBD1 or TRBD2 (5 bases each). Trimming removed 2 bases at V and 4 bases at J, with 16 bases between. This CDR3 is built from 16 residues. Germline values: CDR1 SGHTA, CDR2 FQGTGA. CDR3 coding DNA: TGTGCCAGCAGCTTATGGACTGGGGTAGGGGCAGATACGCAGTATTTT. Protein product: CASSLWTGVGADTQYF.

The rearrangement uses TRBV7-2 and TRBJ1-2, with D uncertain. V was shortened by 1 base and J by 8 bases, with 14 bases between the two germline ends. The germline CDR1 and CDR2 sequences are SGHTA and FQGNSA. The CDR3 has 14 amino acids. This chain's CDR3 is CASSLGFQSPGYTF. As DNA, the CDR3 is TGTGCCAGCAGCTTAGGTTTCCAGAGTCCAGGCTACACCTTC.

In this sample, this clone turned up a few times. The V gene is TRBV6-6, the J gene TRBJ2-5, with D tentatively TRBD1 (5 bases). The CDR3 totals 14 residues. The V gene lost 2 bases and the J gene lost 1 base, with 8 bases spanning the gap. Germline CDR1 reads MNHNY; CDR2 reads SVGAGI (reference sequence). The CDR3 nucleotides are TGTGCCAGCAGTTACCGGCAGGGCCAAGAGACCCAGTACTTC. This translates into CASSYRQGQETQYF.

CDR3 in DNA: TGTGCCAGCCACTATGGTGGCACAGATACGCAGTATTTT. Amino acids: CASHYGGTDTQYF. The chain has TRBV5-4 and TRBJ2-3; D uncertain. The CDR3 runs to 13 residues. V was pared by 7 bases and J by 1 base, with 10 bases between. The germline V gene has CDR1 SGHNT and CDR2 YYREEE (reference sequence).

This clone showed up just a few times. The chain recombines TRBV2 with TRBJ2-3; D may be TRBD2 (5 bases). Trimming took off 8 bases at V and 5 bases at J, with 11 bases between the two ends. Germline V lookup: CDR1 SNHLY, CDR2 FYNNEI. CDR3 length: 12 residues. CDR3 amino acids: CASGGWEDTQYF. In DNA form, the CDR3 reads TGTGCCAGCGGAGGTTGGGAAGATACGCAGTATTTT. Full variable domain (rest looked up from reference TRBV2 and TRBJ2-3): EPEVTQTPSHQVTQMGQEVILRCVPISNHLYFYWYRQILGQKVEFLVSFYNNEISEKSEIFDDQFSVERPDGSNFTLKIRSTKLEDSAMYFCASGGWEDTQYFGPGTRLTVL.

The gene calls are TRBV20-1 and TRBJ2-3; D gene uncertain. The CDR3 length is 11 residues. In germline, CDR1 is DFQATT, CDR2 SNEGSKA (reference sequence). Trimming stripped 5 bases from V and 3 bases from J, with 6 bases between. The CDR3 is CSAFRTDTQYF. The CDR3 nucleotides are TGCAGTGCTTTCCGAACAGATACGCAGTATTTT.

This chain joins TRBV25-1 and TRBJ2-3; D is perhaps TRBD2 (5 bases). V dropped 3 bases and J dropped 0 bases, with 16 bases sitting between them. Looked up from germline, CDR1 is MGHDK and CDR2 is SYGVNS. This CDR3 comprises 17 residues. The chain's CDR3 is CASSESVGGLSTDTQYF. Here the CDR3 DNA reads TGTGCCAGCAGTGAGAGTGTAGGCGGGTTAAGCACAGATACGCAGTATTTT.

This clone was counted between two and nine times. The J gene is TRBJ1-5, the V gene TRBV7-2, with 7 nucleotides matching TRBD1. The CDR3 extends over 16 amino acids. The V segment lost 4 bases and the J segment 0 bases; nucleotides outside the gene matches: 6. Germline CDR1 reads SGHTA; CDR2 reads FQGNSA. The CDR3 DNA reads TGTGCCAGCAGCTCGATGACAGGGTATAGCAATCAGCCCCAGCATTTT. Protein product: CASSSMTGYSNQPQHF.